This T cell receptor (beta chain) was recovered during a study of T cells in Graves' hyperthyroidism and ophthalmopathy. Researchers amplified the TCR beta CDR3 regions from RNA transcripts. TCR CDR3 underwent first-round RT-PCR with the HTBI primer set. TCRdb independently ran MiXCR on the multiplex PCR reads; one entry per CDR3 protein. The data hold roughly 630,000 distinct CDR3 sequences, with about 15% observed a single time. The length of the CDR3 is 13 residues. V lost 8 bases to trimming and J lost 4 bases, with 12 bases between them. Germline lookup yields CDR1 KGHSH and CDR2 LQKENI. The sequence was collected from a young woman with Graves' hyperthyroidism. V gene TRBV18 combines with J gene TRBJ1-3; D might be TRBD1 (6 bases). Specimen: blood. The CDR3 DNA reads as TGTGCCAGCACATCGACAGGAGGAAACACCATATATTTT. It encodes CASTSTGGNTIYF. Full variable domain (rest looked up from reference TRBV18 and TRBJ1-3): NAGVMQNPRHLVRRRGQEARLRCSPMKGHSHVYWYRQLPEEGLKFMVYLQKENIIDESGMPKERFSAEFPKEGPSILRIQQVVRGDSAAYFCASTSTGGNTIYFGEGSWLTVV.